This TCR beta chain was identified in a study of T cell responses to AZD1222 COVID-19 vaccine. Study summary: The analysis combined second doses at about 4 or about 12 weeks.

Notes on this clone: Antigen unknown.

The study, taken as a whole, reports: Sampling captured repertoires only after the peak T cell response. Variant regions that are unmutated are reportedly the target of nearly half of spike-specific TCRs. Clonal diversity was possibly underestimated, and white British individuals and females predominated among donors.

The germline CDR1 and CDR2 sequences are SGDLS and YYNGEE. The CDR3 is made up of 15 amino acids. V lost 0 bases, J lost 1 base, and 10 bases lay in between. Produced via immunoSEQ multiplex PCR; TCRdb's table is partial and in-frame only. Altogether about 140,000 clones are present, over 85% being singletons, with the ten largest covering less than 6.5%. The chain couples TRBV9 to TRBJ2-5, with D unclear. Sequencing used peripheral blood, obtained on day 0 of AZD1222 vaccination. This clonotype was sampled from an adult in good health. The CDR3, as DNA: TGTGCCAGCAGCGTAGCTTTGGCGCTCCAAGAGACCCAGTACTTC. It codes for CASSVALALQETQYF.